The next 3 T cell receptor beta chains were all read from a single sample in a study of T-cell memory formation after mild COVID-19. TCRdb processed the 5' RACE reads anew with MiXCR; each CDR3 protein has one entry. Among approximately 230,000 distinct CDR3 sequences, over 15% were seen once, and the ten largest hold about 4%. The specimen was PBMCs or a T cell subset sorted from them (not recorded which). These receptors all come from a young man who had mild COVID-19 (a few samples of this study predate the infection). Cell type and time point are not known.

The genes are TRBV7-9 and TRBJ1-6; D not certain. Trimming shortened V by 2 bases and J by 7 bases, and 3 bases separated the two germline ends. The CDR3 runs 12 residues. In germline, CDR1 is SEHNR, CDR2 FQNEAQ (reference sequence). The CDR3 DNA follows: TGTGCCAGCAGCTTATCGAATTCACCCCTCCACTTT. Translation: CASSLSNSPLHF.

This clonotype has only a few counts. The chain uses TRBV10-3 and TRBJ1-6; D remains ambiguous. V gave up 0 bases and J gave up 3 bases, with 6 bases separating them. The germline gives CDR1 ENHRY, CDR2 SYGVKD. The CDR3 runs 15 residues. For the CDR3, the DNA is TGTGCCATCAGTGAGTCTACAGTCTATAATTCACCCCTCCACTTT. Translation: CAISESTVYNSPLHF.

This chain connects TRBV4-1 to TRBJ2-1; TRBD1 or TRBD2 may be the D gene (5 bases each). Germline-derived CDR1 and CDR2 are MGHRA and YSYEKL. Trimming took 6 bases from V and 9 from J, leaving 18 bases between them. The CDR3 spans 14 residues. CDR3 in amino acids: CASSRSGHDTEQFF. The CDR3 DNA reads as TGCGCCAGCAGTCGATCGGGGCACGATACTGAGCAGTTCTTC.